A selection of T cell receptor beta chains follows, all from one sample in a study of blood T cell repertoires in COVID-19. Sequenced by immunoSEQ multiplex PCR; TCRdb stores in-frame clones only, minus some. The sample shows 150,000 to 180,000 clones, about four fifths of them seen only once. Sequencing was done on a sample of peripheral blood. The receptors derive from an older woman with acute or convalescent COVID-19. The CDR3 runs from the conserved cysteine through the conserved F or W. Each record gives: J gene, D gene, clone size, V gene, CDR3 DNA, CDR3 protein. The D gene is left open where the match is weak. Clone size is shown for a subset of rows, as once, few, many or a class of expanded clone.

TRBJ2-1 | TRBD1 | NA | TRBV20-1 | TGCGGACGACAGGGACGAGATGAGCAGTTCTTC | CGRQGRDEQFF
TRBJ1-1 | NA | once | TRBV18 | TGTGCCAGCTCGGGCCCCACGGGGGGCACTGAAGCTTTCTTT | CASSGPTGGTEAFF
TRBJ2-1 | TRBD1 | once | TRBV28 | TGTGCCAGCAGTCCTACCGGGACAGGGTTTTACAATGAGCAGTTCTTC | CASSPTGTGFYNEQFF
TRBJ1-5 | NA | once | TRBV28 | TGTGCCAGCAGTCCCACATACAATCAGCCCCAGCATTTT | CASSPTYNQPQHF
TRBJ2-1 | TRBD2 | NA | TRBV7-2 | TGTGCCAGCATCCCCACCCCCGGGGGGGCCTACAATGAGCAGTTCTTC | CASIPTPGGAYNEQFF
TRBJ1-2 | TRBD1 | NA | TRBV27 | TGTGCCAGCACCCTACGACAGGGCGTGGACTATGGCTACACCTTC | CASTLRQGVDYGYTF
TRBJ2-7 | NA | NA | TRBV3-1/TRBV3-2 | TGTGCCAGCAGCCAACACAACAGGGACGAGCAGTACTTC | CASSQHNRDEQYF
TRBJ1-6 | NA | once | TRBV19 | TGTGCCAATAGTTCTCACAGGGCTGGATCACCCCTCCACTTT | CANSSHRAGSPLHF
TRBJ2-1 | TRBD1 | NA | TRBV7-2 | TGTGCCAGCAGCTACCTAGGGACAGGTCACAATGAGCAGTTCTTC | CASSYLGTGHNEQFF
TRBJ1-6 | TRBD1 | NA | TRBV5-1 | TGCGCCAGCAGTGTATCAGGGGGAAGATCCTATAATTCACCCCTCCACTTT | CASSVSGGRSYNSPLHF
TRBJ1-4 | NA | NA | TRBV11-2 | TGTGCCAGCAGCCGAGCACCTAATGAAAAACTGTTTTTT | CASSRAPNEKLFF
TRBJ1-2 | NA | NA | TRBV12-3/TRBV12-4 | TGTGCCAGCAGTCGATTTCAGTCCTATGGCTACACCTTC | CASSRFQSYGYTF
TRBJ2-3 | TRBD1 | NA | TRBV19 | TGTGCCAGTAGTAGTACCGGACAGGTGCGGATTCAAGATACGCAGTATTTT | CASSSTGQVRIQDTQYF
TRBJ1-5 | NA | NA | TRBV11-2 | TGTGCCAGCAGCTTGGGTCGGCGAGGGCCCAATCAGCCCCAGCATTTT | CASSLGRRGPNQPQHF
TRBJ1-6 | NA | NA | TRBV2 | TGTGCCACCAGGGGCCAGGGGAAATCACCCCTCCACTTT | CATRGQGKSPLHF
TRBJ2-3 | NA | NA | TRBV30 | TGTGCCTGGACTGAGGGATCCACAGATACGCAGTATTTT | CAWTEGSTDTQYF
TRBJ2-1 | NA | NA | TRBV27 | TGTGCCGCCCGACAAACCCAGAGCGGAACCTACAATGAGCAGTTCTTC | CAARQTQSGTYNEQFF
TRBJ1-5 | NA | NA | TRBV7-9 | TGTGCCAGCAGCTCTCTAGGAGGTCAGCCCCAGCATTTT | CASSSLGGQPQHF
TRBJ1-4 | NA | NA | TRBV5-1 | TGCGCCAGCAGCTTCCTGGCGGGTGAAAAACTGTTTTTT | CASSFLAGEKLFF
TRBJ1-2 | TRBD1 | NA | TRBV28 | TGTGCCAGCAGTACCCAGGGGGACTATGGCTACACCTTC | CASSTQGDYGYTF
TRBJ1-3 | NA | NA | TRBV5-1 | TGCGCCAGCAGCTTGGATTACTCTGGAAACACCATATATTTT | CASSLDYSGNTIYF
TRBJ1-2 | NA | NA | TRBV6-1 | TGTGCCAGCAGTGATCGGTTGGGCAGTCCTGGCTACACCTTC | CASSDRLGSPGYTF
TRBJ1-1 | TRBD1 | NA | TRBV28 | TGTGCCAGCAGTTTCACAGGGGTATGGGCTTTCTTT | CASSFTGVWAFF
TRBJ2-2 | TRBD1 | NA | TRBV7-3 | TGTGCCAGCAGCCCTGACGGGACAGGGATGCTGTTTTTT | CASSPDGTGMLFF
TRBJ2-2 | NA | NA | TRBV5-1 | TGCGCCAGCAGCCGCTTTGGGGGCACAACGAACACCGGGGAGCTGTTTTTT | CASSRFGGTTNTGELFF